The T cell receptor (beta chain) described here comes from a study of blood T cell repertoires in COVID-19. Study at large: Researchers got acute and convalescent COVID-19 samples from the United States, Italy and Spain. PBMCs, B-cell-depleted T cells, or T cells were the source of the cDNA or gDNA that made up the material.

Per the authors' pipeline: Amplification of reference gene primers provided the estimated nucleated cell counts. Generated by immunoSEQ multiplex PCR, the TCRdb table keeps only in-frame clones and is missing some. V and J calls and clone size are those listed in that table; D and trimming were worked out from the DNA. The profile shows about 210,000 clones, more than 70% of them singletons. Trimming pared 2 bases from V and 0 bases from J, leaving 10 bases between. From germline, CDR1 is MNHEY and CDR2 SVGAGI. The CDR3 is 15 amino acids. The V and J genes are TRBV6-5 and TRBJ1-1; D unclear. Sequenced input: peripheral blood. The source is a man aged 45 to 65 with active or convalescent COVID-19. The CDR3 spells CASSYEGRVNTEAFF. CDR3 nucleotide sequence: TGTGCCAGCAGTTACGAGGGAAGGGTGAACACTGAAGCTTTCTTT.